This TCR beta chain was captured in a study of T cell repertoires in cytomegalovirus infection. Study context: A matching HLA type, together with CMV infection, was signaled by public TCR beta signatures.

Each CDR3 protein gets one entry after TCRdb re-called the reads with MiXCR. The sample holds under 500,000 distinct CDR3 sequences, approximately 40% seen once. With regard to this clonotype: The antigen is unknown.

The V gene lost 5 bases and the J gene lost 3 bases, with 17 bases spanning the gap. Germline CDR1 and CDR2: SEHNR and FQNEAQ (reference sequence). The CDR3 length is 15 residues. Whole-study results and caveats: CMV-specific TCR beta clonotypes restricted by HLA-C were the ones dominating the ex vivo response.

This chain links TRBV7-9 with TRBJ2-7; unclear D gene. The sequences come from cultured PBMCs, collected from culture after CMV antigen stimulation. This TCR was recovered from a human donor in good health (CMV status not recorded). Some clones in this sample may be carry-over from other donors' samples. CDR3 bases: TGTGCCAGCAGCGTAAAAATGGGCACGGGCTACGAGCAGTACTTC. The encoded protein is CASSVKMGTGYEQYF.